The next 32 T cell receptor beta chains were all read from a single sample in a study of control samples from healthy donors and cancer patients (dated by TCRdb to the early 2020s). The receptor library was made with the immunoSEQ multiplex PCR assay. TCRdb limited this immuneACCESS table to in-frame rearrangements with V and J called. A share of clones is missing; checked studies link under half to unresolved V genes, and the rest is unexplained. This sample comprises over 150,000 clones, 91% of them detected only once. Of the sample, around 2.2% falls within the top ten clones. The sample consisted of blood. Receptor source: a woman between 40 and 55 years old in good health.

Note on this clone: Other DNA sequences of this sample code for an identical CDR3. The chain has TRBV4-1 and TRBJ2-1; D not certain. Germline CDR1 is MGHRA and CDR2 is YSYEKL. The CDR3 sequence is 11 residues long. The V gene lost 2 bases and the J gene lost 7 bases, with 3 bases spanning the gap. The chain's CDR3 is CASSQTNEQFF. CDR3 sequence (DNA): TGCGCCAGCAGCCAAACGAATGAGCAGTTCTTC.

This clone has more than one count but fewer than ten. The rearrangement joins TRBV19 to TRBJ1-1, with 9 bases matching TRBD1. The V gene end was trimmed by 4 bases and the J gene end by 5 bases; junction bases not matched to a gene: 5. The CDR3 covers 14 residues. Germline V gene data show CDR1 as LNHDA and CDR2 as SQIVND (reference sequence). CDR3 sequence reads: CASSTRDRVTEAFF. DNA for the CDR3: TGTGCCAGTAGTACCCGGGACAGGGTTACTGAAGCTTTCTTT. Filled out from reference TRBV19 and TRBJ1-1, the complete variable domain reads DGGITQSPKYLFRKEGQNVTLSCEQNLNHDAMYWYRQDPGQGLRLIYYSQIVNDFQKGDIAEGYSVSREKKESFPLTVTSAQKNPTAFYLCASSTRDRVTEAFFGQGTRLTVV.

The chain carries TRBV27 and TRBJ2-1; 8 bases agree with TRBD2. V lost 2 bases to trimming and J lost 8 bases; unmatched junction nucleotides: 11. The germline V gene has CDR1 MNHEY and CDR2 SMNVEV (reference sequence). This CDR3 region has 16 residues. The CDR3 region is CASSLKVAGPGHEQFF. Here the CDR3 DNA reads TGTGCCAGCAGTTTAAAGGTAGCGGGGCCTGGGCATGAGCAGTTCTTC.

This clone has just one count. The chain has TRBV2 and TRBJ1-1, with TRBD1 as a possible D gene (6 bases). The CDR3 has 15 amino acids. V shed 7 bases and J shed 0 bases, with 15 bases lying between them. Looked up from germline, CDR1 is SNHLY and CDR2 is FYNNEI. The CDR3 region has the DNA TGTGCCAGCACCCCCTCGGGGGCCTTGAACACTGAAGCTTTCTTT. It codes for CASTPSGALNTEAFF.

The rearrangement joins TRBV2 to TRBJ1-2, with D maybe TRBD1 (6 bases). The CDR3 covers 14 residues. Germline V gene data show CDR1 as SNHLY and CDR2 as FYNNEI. V dropped 4 bases and J dropped 6 bases, with 15 bases sitting between them. The CDR3 nucleotides are TGTGCCAGCAGTGCAGGGACAAGCATTGATGGCTACACCTTC. It specifies CASSAGTSIDGYTF. Full variable domain (rest looked up from reference TRBV2 and TRBJ1-2): EPEVTQTPSHQVTQMGQEVILRCVPISNHLYFYWYRQILGQKVEFLVSFYNNEISEKSEIFDDQFSVERPDGSNFTLKIRSTKLEDSAMYFCASSAGTSIDGYTFGSGTRLTVV.

The chain is built from TRBV18 and TRBJ2-5; D not certain. The CDR3 contains 15 residues. Germline V gene data show CDR1 as KGHSH and CDR2 as LQKENI. V was trimmed by 0 bases and J by 2 bases, leaving 10 bases between them. The CDR3 region has the DNA TGTGCCAGCTCACCACCGTCGCAGTCTCAAGAGACCCAGTACTTC. Translation: CASSPPSQSQETQYF.

The CDR3 DNA follows: TGCGCCAGCAGCCAATTTACAGGGCTTTCTGGAAACACCATATATTTT. Translated: CASSQFTGLSGNTIYF. V gene TRBV4-1 combines with J gene TRBJ1-3; TRBD1 might be the D (6 bases). Germline lookup yields CDR1 MGHRA and CDR2 YSYEKL. The CDR3 extends over 16 amino acids. V was pared by 2 bases and J by 1 base, with 12 bases between.

The rearrangement uses TRBV6-5 and TRBJ2-5; D could derive from TRBD1 or TRBD2 (5 bases each). The CDR3 spans 15 residues. The germline gives CDR1 MNHEY, CDR2 SVGAGI. Trimming pared 6 bases from V and 2 bases from J, leaving 16 bases between. CDR3 DNA: TGTGCCAGCAGCTCACCCCCGGGACGGCAAGAGACCCAGTACTTC. It is translated as CASSSPPGRQETQYF.

The chain uses TRBV3-1 (or the pseudogene TRBV3-2) and TRBJ2-5; D is undetermined. The CDR3 length is 12 residues. Germline loops: CDR1 LGHDT, CDR2 YNNKEL (reference sequence). V shed 5 bases and J shed 5 bases, with 9 bases lying between them. This chain's CDR3 is CASSDSRETQYF. CDR3 in DNA: TGTGCCAGCAGCGACTCGAGGGAGACCCAGTACTTC.

This sequence joins TRBV5-8 and TRBJ1-2; TRBD1 might be the D (6 bases). The CDR3 has 15 residues. Trimming stripped 0 bases from V and 6 bases from J, with 15 bases between. The germline V gene encodes CDR1 SGHTS and CDR2 YDEGEE. The CDR3 DNA follows: TGTGCCAGCAGCTTGGTGGGAGTCCCAGGGGATGGCTACACCTTC. It specifies CASSLVGVPGDGYTF.

The chain is built from TRBV27 and TRBJ1-5; D is perhaps TRBD1 (6 bases). This CDR3 has 14 amino acids. Germline CDR1 is MNHEY and CDR2 is SMNVEV (reference sequence). V was pared by 5 bases and J by 3 bases, with 11 bases between. The CDR3 region is CASSPTGFNQPQHF. For the CDR3, the DNA is TGTGCCAGCAGTCCCACAGGGTTCAATCAGCCCCAGCATTTT.

The V and J genes are TRBV11-3 and TRBJ2-2; D is uncertain. The ends were cut back, 1 base at V and 10 bases at J, with 13 bases in the middle. This CDR3 contains 14 residues. Germline CDR1 is SGHNT and CDR2 is YENEEA. The CDR3 spells CASSLGQASAELFF. The CDR3 nucleotides are TGTGCCAGCAGCTTAGGGCAAGCGTCTGCGGAGCTGTTTTTT.

This clone was observed a handful of times. DNA of the CDR3: TGCGCCAGCAGCTCGACAGATGCTAACACCGGGGAGCTGTTTTTT. Its translation: CASSSTDANTGELFF. The chain joins TRBV5-1 to TRBJ2-2; TRBD1 might be the D (5 bases). CDR1 and CDR2 (germline): SGHRS, YFSETQ. The V and J ends lost 3 bases and 2 bases respectively, with 11 bases between them. This CDR3 is 15 amino acids long. Supplemented by reference TRBV5-1 and TRBJ2-2, the full variable domain reads KAGVTQTPRYLIKTRGQQVTLSCSPISGHRSVSWYQQTPGQGLQFLFEYFSETQRNKGNFPGRFSGRQFSNSRSEMNVSTLELGDSALYLCASSSTDANTGELFFGEGSRLTVL.

This chain links TRBV3-1 (or the pseudogene TRBV3-2) with TRBJ2-7, with 8 nucleotides matching TRBD2. This CDR3 has 16 amino acids. Trimming cost V 7 bases and J 0 bases; bases outside gene matches: 11. CDR1 is LGHDT and CDR2 is YNNKEL in the germline V gene (reference sequence). CDR3 residues: CASTLFAGGYSYEQYF. In DNA, the CDR3 is TGTGCCAGCACACTTTTTGCGGGGGGTTACTCCTACGAGCAGTACTTC.

CDR3 bases: TGTGCCAGCAGTAGACAGGGCCCCTACGAGCAGTACTTC. It translates to CASSRQGPYEQYF. The chain uses TRBV6-6 and TRBJ2-7; TRBD1 matches at 7 bases. The ends lost 5 bases at V and 2 bases at J; junction bases unmatched: 3. This CDR3 is 13 amino acids long. Germline V gives CDR1 MNHNY, CDR2 SVGAGI (reference sequence).

This chain joins TRBV13 and TRBJ2-7, with no clear D. Trimming took 1 base from V and 6 from J, leaving 4 bases between them. Germline-derived CDR1 and CDR2 are PRHDT and FYEKMQ (reference sequence). The CDR3 consists of 11 residues. The CDR3: CASSLASEQYF. In DNA, the CDR3 is TGTGCCAGCAGCTTAGCATCCGAGCAGTACTTC.

The chain carries TRBV5-4 and TRBJ2-7; D is undetermined. The CDR3 is 13 amino acids. Germline V gene data show CDR1 as SGHNT and CDR2 as YYREEE (reference sequence). With 0 bases removed from V and 5 bases from J, the gap between germline ends came to 9 bases. DNA for the CDR3: TGTGCCAGCAGCTTGGGGGTCGTTAACGAGCAGTACTTC. Translated: CASSLGVVNEQYF.

This clone was counted a single time. V and J are TRBV27 and TRBJ2-1, with D perhaps given as TRBD1 or TRBD2 (6 bases each). This CDR3 region has 14 residues. With 5 bases removed from V and 4 bases from J, the gap between germline ends came to 12 bases. Germline assignment: CDR1 MNHEY and CDR2 SMNVEV (reference sequence). The CDR3 nucleotides are TGTGCCAGCAGTCCGGGGGCGGGGTACAATGAGCAGTTCTTC. Translated: CASSPGAGYNEQFF.

The genes are TRBV6-5 and TRBJ1-2; D is perhaps TRBD1 (5 bases). V lost 7 bases to trimming and J lost 2 bases, with 11 bases between them. Germline CDR1 MNHEY, CDR2 SVGAGI. The CDR3 loop spans 13 amino acids. This CDR3 is CASTVRGNYGYTF. The CDR3 DNA reads TGTGCCAGCACCGTGCGGGGGAACTATGGCTACACCTTC.

This clone showed up just once. This rearrangement joins TRBV10-3 to TRBJ1-1; D possibly corresponds to TRBD1 (6 bases). Trimming took 0 bases from V and 0 from J, leaving 11 bases between them. CDR3 size: 16 residues. Germline assignment: CDR1 ENHRY and CDR2 SYGVKD. CDR3: CAISESATGLNTEAFF. CDR3 nucleotides: TGTGCCATCAGTGAGTCCGCAACAGGGTTGAACACTGAAGCTTTCTTT.

This chain joins TRBV14 and TRBJ1-2; a weak D match, TRBD1 (6 bases). V was pared by 0 bases and J by 5 bases, with 19 bases between. The germline gives CDR1 SGHDN, CDR2 FVKESK. The CDR3 has 17 residues. CDR3 sequence (DNA): TGTGCCAGCAGCCAAGACCTCTTACAGGGTGGCGCATATGGCTACACCTTC. Protein product: CASSQDLLQGGAYGYTF.

The gene calls are TRBV20-1 and TRBJ2-2, with D possibly matching TRBD2 (5 bases). Germline V CDR1 and CDR2: DFQATT, SNEGSKA (reference sequence). CDR3 length equals 12 residues. V lost 3 bases and J lost 6, with 8 bases in between. The CDR3 loop is CSASRESGELFF. The CDR3 region has the DNA TGCAGTGCTAGTAGGGAGTCCGGGGAGCTGTTTTTT.

This clone was seen a single time. The chain is built from TRBV5-6 and TRBJ1-2; 8 positions match TRBD1. V lost 0 bases and J lost 2; bases outside the gene matches: 3. Germline CDR1 reads SGHDT; CDR2 reads YYEEEE. The CDR3 consists of 15 residues. DNA of the CDR3: TGTGCCAGCAGCTTGGGTGACAGGGGCAACTATGGCTACACCTTC. Protein: CASSLGDRGNYGYTF.

In DNA, the CDR3 is TGTGCCAGCTCACCACAGAGTGGCACTGAAGCTTTCTTT. Residues: CASSPQSGTEAFF. The rearrangement joins TRBV18 to TRBJ1-1; D remains unclear. Germline V gene sequence: CDR1 KGHSH, CDR2 LQKENI. V was trimmed by 1 base and J by 4 bases, leaving 7 bases between them. The CDR3 consists of 13 residues. The whole variable domain, remainder taken from reference TRBV18 and TRBJ1-1, is NAGVMQNPRHLVRRRGQEARLRCSPMKGHSHVYWYRQLPEEGLKFMVYLQKENIIDESGMPKERFSAEFPKEGPSILRIQQVVRGDSAAYFCASSPQSGTEAFFGQGTRLTVV.

The rearrangement uses TRBV2 and TRBJ1-1, with unresolved D. The CDR3 covers 13 residues. Germline V gives CDR1 SNHLY, CDR2 FYNNEI. The CDR3 protein is CVSRWHMNTEAFF. The CDR3 nucleotides read TGTGTCTCCAGGTGGCACATGAACACTGAAGCTTTCTTT.

The J gene is TRBJ2-7, the V gene TRBV18; D may be TRBD1 (5 bases). The CDR3 is 15 residues long. Between the trimmed V and J ends, which lost 2 bases and 2 bases, there was a span of 13 bases. CDR1 KGHSH and CDR2 LQKENI come from the germline V gene. The CDR3 reads CASSPLQGTTYEQYF. In nucleotides, the CDR3 is TGTGCCAGCTCACCATTGCAGGGAACGACCTACGAGCAGTACTTC. Full variable domain (missing parts from reference TRBV18 and TRBJ2-7): NAGVMQNPRHLVRRRGQEARLRCSPMKGHSHVYWYRQLPEEGLKFMVYLQKENIIDESGMPKERFSAEFPKEGPSILRIQQVVRGDSAAYFCASSPLQGTTYEQYFGPGTRLTVT.

This chain connects TRBV7-6 to TRBJ2-1; D unclear. V was pared by 2 bases and J by 1 base, with 15 bases between. The V gene's germline CDR1 is SGHVS and CDR2 FNYEAQ. The CDR3 contains 17 residues. CDR3 sequence (DNA): TGTGCCAGCAGCTTAACCCCTCTTGGGTTATCCTACAATGAGCAGTTCTTC. Protein product: CASSLTPLGLSYNEQFF.

The chain uses TRBV10-3 and TRBJ2-4; D gene ambiguous. The V end was cut by 3 bases, the J end by 7 bases, with 13 bases between. The CDR3 covers 14 residues. Per the germline V gene, CDR1 is ENHRY and CDR2 is SYGVKD. Written as DNA, the CDR3 is TGTGCCATCAGTGATGTCAGGTCTGGCAACATTCAGTACTTC. This gives the protein CAISDVRSGNIQYF.

The J gene is TRBJ1-2, the V gene TRBV5-1, with D unclear. The germline CDR1 and CDR2 sequences are SGHRS and YFSETQ. The CDR3 runs to 14 residues. Trimming cost V 7 bases and J 8 bases, with 21 bases left between them. CDR3 loop: CASSPGVIMGGYTF. Written as DNA, the CDR3 is TGCGCCAGCTCCCCTGGCGTCATCATGGGAGGCTACACCTTC.

This rearrangement joins TRBV18 to TRBJ2-7, with D perhaps TRBD1 (5 bases). Germline loops: CDR1 KGHSH, CDR2 LQKENI. The V and J ends lost 4 bases and 3 bases respectively, with 10 bases between them. This CDR3 is 13 amino acids long. The CDR3 is CASSLMTVYEQYF. DNA of the CDR3: TGTGCCAGCTCACTAATGACAGTCTACGAGCAGTACTTC. Variable domain in full (rest from reference TRBV18 and TRBJ2-7): NAGVMQNPRHLVRRRGQEARLRCSPMKGHSHVYWYRQLPEEGLKFMVYLQKENIIDESGMPKERFSAEFPKEGPSILRIQQVVRGDSAAYFCASSLMTVYEQYFGPGTRLTVT.

This chain joins TRBV6-5 and TRBJ2-3, with D hard to call. Germline V gene data show CDR1 as MNHEY and CDR2 as SVGAGI. The CDR3 spans 10 residues. The ends were cut back, 7 bases at V and 5 bases at J, with 4 bases in the middle. As DNA, the CDR3 is TGTGCCAGCATCCAAGATACGCAGTATTTT. This codes for CASIQDTQYF.

The rearrangement joins TRBV12-5 to TRBJ1-6; 7 bases are shared with TRBD1. This CDR3 has 14 amino acids. V lost 3 bases, J lost 8 bases, and 4 bases stayed unmatched. Germline CDR1 reads LGHNT; CDR2 reads FRNRAP. The CDR3 coding sequence is TGTGCTAGTGGTTTAGGGGGCGCGGATTCACCCCTCCACTTT. This gives the protein CASGLGGADSPLHF.